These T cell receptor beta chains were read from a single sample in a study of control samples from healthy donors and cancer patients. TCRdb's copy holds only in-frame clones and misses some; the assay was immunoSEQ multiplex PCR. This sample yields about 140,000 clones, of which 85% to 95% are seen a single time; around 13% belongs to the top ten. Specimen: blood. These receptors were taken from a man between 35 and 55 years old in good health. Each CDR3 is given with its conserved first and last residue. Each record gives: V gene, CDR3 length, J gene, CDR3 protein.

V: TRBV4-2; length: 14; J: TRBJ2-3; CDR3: CASSQDGRRDTQYF
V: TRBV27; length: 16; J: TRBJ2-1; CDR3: CASSPRVAGGGNEQFF
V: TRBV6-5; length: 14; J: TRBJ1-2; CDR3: CASSSAPTGPGYTF
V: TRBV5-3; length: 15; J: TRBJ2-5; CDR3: CARSTTSRTEETQYF
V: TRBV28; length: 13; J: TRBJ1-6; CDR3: CASSPKYNFGVHF
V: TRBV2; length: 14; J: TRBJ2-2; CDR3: CASGGRVNTGELFF
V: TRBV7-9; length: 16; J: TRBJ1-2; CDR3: CASSPGQGKANYGYTF
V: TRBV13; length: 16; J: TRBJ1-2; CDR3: CASTKRPGQGPYGYTF
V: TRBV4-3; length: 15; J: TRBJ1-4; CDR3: CASSQERATNEKLFF
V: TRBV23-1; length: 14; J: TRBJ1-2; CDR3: CASSQTTGGLGYTF
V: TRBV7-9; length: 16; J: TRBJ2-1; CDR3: CASSPPQEISYNEQFF
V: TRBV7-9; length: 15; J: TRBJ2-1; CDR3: CASSTTGGTNNEQFF
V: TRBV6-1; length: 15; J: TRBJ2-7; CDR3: CASSEFGGELYEQYF
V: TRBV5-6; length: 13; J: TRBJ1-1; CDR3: CASSPGQGPEAFF
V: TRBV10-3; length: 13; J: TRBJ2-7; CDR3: CASSGTSSYEQYF
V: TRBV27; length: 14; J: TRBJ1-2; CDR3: CASSLFGGQNGYTF